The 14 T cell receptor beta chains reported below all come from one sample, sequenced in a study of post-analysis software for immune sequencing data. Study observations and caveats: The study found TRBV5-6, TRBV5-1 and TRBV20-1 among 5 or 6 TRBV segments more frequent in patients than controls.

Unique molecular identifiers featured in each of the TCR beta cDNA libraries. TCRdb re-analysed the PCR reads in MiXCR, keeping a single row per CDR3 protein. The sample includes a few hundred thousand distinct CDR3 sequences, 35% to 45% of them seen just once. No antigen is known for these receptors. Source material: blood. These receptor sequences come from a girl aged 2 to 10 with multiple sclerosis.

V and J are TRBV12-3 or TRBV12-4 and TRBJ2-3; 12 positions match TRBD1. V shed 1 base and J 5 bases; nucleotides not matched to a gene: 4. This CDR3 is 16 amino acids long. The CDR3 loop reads CASSLDGTGGKDTQYF. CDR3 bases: TGTGCCAGCAGTTTAGACGGGACAGGGGGCAAAGATACGCAGTATTTT.

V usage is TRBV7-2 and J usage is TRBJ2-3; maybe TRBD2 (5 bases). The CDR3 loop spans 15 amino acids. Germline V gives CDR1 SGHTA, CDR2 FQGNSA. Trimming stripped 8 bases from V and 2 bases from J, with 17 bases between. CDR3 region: CASRIKLGPTDTQYF. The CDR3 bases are TGTGCCAGCCGAATTAAACTAGGCCCCACAGATACGCAGTATTTT.

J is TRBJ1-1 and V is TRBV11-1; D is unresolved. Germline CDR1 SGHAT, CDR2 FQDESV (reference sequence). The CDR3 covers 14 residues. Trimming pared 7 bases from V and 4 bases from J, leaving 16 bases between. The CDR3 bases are TGTGCCAGCACGAAACGGGCGGATGGCACTGAAGCTTTCTTT. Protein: CASTKRADGTEAFF.

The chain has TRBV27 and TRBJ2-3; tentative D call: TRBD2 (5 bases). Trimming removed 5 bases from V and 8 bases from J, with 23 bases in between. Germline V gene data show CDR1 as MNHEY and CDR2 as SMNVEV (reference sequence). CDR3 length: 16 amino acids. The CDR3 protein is CASSLAGGRFPGTQYF. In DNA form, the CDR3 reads TGTGCCAGCAGTCTCGCGGGCGGACGTTTTCCAGGTACGCAGTATTTT.

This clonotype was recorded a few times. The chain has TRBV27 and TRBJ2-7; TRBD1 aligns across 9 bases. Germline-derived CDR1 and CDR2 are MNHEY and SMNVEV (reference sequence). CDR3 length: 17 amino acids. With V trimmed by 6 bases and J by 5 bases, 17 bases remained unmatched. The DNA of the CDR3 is TGTGCCAGCAGCCTTTGGCCCATCCGGGACAGGGAAGACGAGCAGTACTTC. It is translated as CASSLWPIRDREDEQYF.

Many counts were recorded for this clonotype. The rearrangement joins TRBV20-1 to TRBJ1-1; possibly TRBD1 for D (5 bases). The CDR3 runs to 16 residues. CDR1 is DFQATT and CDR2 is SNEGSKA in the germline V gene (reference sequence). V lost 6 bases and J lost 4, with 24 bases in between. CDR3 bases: TGCAGTGCCCTAGACGGGGCCCAGGTACTCCGCACTGAAGCTTTCTTT. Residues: CSALDGAQVLRTEAFF.

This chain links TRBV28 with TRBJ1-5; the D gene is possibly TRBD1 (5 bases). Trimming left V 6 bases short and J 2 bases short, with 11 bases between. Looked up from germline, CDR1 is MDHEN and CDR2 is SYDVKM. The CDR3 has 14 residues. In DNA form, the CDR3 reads TGTGCCAGCAGCCAGGGTTCGGGCAATCAGCCCCAGCATTTT. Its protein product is CASSQGSGNQPQHF.

CDR3 in amino acids: CASSHLDSYQETQYF. CDR3 coding DNA: TGCGCCAGCAGCCACCTGGACTCGTACCAAGAGACCCAGTACTTC. This chain connects TRBV4-1 to TRBJ2-5, with D possibly matching TRBD2 (5 bases). Trimming shortened V by 3 bases and J by 0 bases, and 11 bases separated the two germline ends. This CDR3 contains 15 residues. Looked up from germline, CDR1 is MGHRA and CDR2 is YSYEKL.

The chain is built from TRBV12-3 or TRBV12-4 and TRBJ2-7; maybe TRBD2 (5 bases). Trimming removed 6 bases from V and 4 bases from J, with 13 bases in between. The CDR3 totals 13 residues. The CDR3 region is CASRAAEAYEQYF. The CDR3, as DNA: TGTGCCAGCAGGGCAGCGGAAGCATACGAGCAGTACTTC.

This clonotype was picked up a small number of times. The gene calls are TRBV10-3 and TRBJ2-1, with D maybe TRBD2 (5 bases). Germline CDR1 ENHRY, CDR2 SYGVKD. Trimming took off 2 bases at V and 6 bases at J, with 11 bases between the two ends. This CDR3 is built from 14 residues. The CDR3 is CAISEGHGGNEQFF. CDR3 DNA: TGTGCCATCAGTGAGGGCCATGGAGGCAATGAGCAGTTCTTC.

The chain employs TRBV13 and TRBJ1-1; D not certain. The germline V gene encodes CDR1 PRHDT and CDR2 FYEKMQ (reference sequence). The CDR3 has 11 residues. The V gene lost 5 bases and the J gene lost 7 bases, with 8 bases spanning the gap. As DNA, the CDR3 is TGTGCCAGCAGCCTACGGATTGAAGCTTTCTTT. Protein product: CASSLRIEAFF.

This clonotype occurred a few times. The CDR3: CSARTSWGNTEAFF. The DNA for the CDR3 is TGCAGTGCTAGAACCAGCTGGGGGAACACTGAAGCTTTCTTT. This sequence joins TRBV20-1 and TRBJ1-1; D not resolved. Germline values: CDR1 DFQATT, CDR2 SNEGSKA (reference sequence). With 2 bases removed from V and 1 base from J, the gap between germline ends came to 11 bases. The CDR3 extends over 14 amino acids.

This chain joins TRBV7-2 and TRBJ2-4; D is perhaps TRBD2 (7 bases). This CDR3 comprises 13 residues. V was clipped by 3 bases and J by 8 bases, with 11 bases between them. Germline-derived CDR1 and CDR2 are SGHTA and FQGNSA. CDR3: CASSLGGPDIQYF. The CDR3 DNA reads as TGTGCCAGCAGCTTGGGGGGGCCGGACATTCAGTACTTC.

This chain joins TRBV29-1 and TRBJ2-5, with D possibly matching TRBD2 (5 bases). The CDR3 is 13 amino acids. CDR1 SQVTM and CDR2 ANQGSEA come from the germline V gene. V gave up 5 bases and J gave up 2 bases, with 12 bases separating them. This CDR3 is CSVRPRLQETQYF. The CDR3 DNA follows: TGCAGCGTTAGGCCCAGACTACAAGAGACCCAGTACTTC.